Listed here are 29 T cell receptor beta chains from one sample, sequenced in a study of cytomegalovirus exposure and HLA in healthy donors. PCR amplification relied on 60 Vbeta primers (plus 13 Jbeta primers). Measured with immunoSEQ multiplex PCR; TCRdb has only the in-frame clones, and not every one. The profile covers some 180,000 clones, with 80% to 85% appearing a single time and approximately 2.2% taken by the ten largest. Specimen: PBMCs. These receptor sequences come from a male donor in good health and CMV-seronegative.

The chain couples TRBV30 to TRBJ2-5; TRBD2 is a possible D gene (6 bases). V gave up 3 bases and J gave up 2 bases, with 10 bases separating them. The CDR3 totals 13 residues. Germline V gene sequence: CDR1 GTSNPN, CDR2 SVGIG (reference sequence). DNA for the CDR3: TGTGCCTGGAGACCTGGGGGGCAAGAGACCCAGTACTTC. As protein: CAWRPGGQETQYF. Supplemented by reference TRBV30 and TRBJ2-5, the full variable domain reads SQTIHQWPATLVQPVGSPLSLECTVEGTSNPNLYWYRQAAGRGLQLLFYSVGIGQISSEVPQNLSASRPQDRQFILSSKKLLLSDSGFYLCAWRPGGQETQYFGPGTRLLVL.

The chain uses TRBV7-6 and TRBJ1-5; D gene ambiguous. V was trimmed by 6 bases and J by 3 bases, leaving 15 bases between them. CDR1 is SGHVS and CDR2 is FNYEAQ in the germline V gene. CDR3 size: 15 residues. The CDR3, as DNA: TGTGCCAGCAGACCCAGTCCAGGTGACAATCAGCCCCAGCATTTT. This codes for CASRPSPGDNQPQHF.

This clone has only one observation. V gene TRBV11-2 combines with J gene TRBJ2-5; a possible D gene is TRBD2 (6 bases). The DNA end favors TRBJ2-7, so the J call may be wrong. This CDR3 region has 15 residues. Germline V gene data show CDR1 as SGHAT and CDR2 as FQNNGV. In DNA, the CDR3 is TGTGCCAGCAGCTTCCTCCGGGACTCAAGCTACGAGCAGTACTTC. Translated: CASSFLRDSSYEQYF.

The chain carries TRBV5-5 and TRBJ2-7, with no clear D. The V gene's germline CDR1 is SGHKS and CDR2 YYEKEE (reference sequence). V was shortened by 6 bases and J by 1 base, with 8 bases between the two germline ends. The CDR3 totals 12 residues. CDR3: CASKESSYEQYF. CDR3 sequence (DNA): TGTGCCAGCAAAGAGTCTTCCTACGAGCAGTACTTC.

This chain connects TRBV9 to TRBJ1-3; perhaps TRBD1 as D (6 bases). The CDR3 loop spans 14 amino acids. Per the germline V gene, CDR1 is SGDLS and CDR2 is YYNGEE. V shed 2 bases and J shed 1 base, with 7 bases lying between them. CDR3 amino acids: CASSVGTSGNTIYF. In nucleotides, the CDR3 is TGTGCCAGCAGCGTGGGGACATCTGGAAACACCATATATTTT. The whole variable domain, filled in from reference TRBV9 and TRBJ1-3, reads DSGVTQTPKHLITATGQRVTLRCSPRSGDLSVYWYQQSLDQGLQFLIQYYNGEERAKGNILERFSAQQFPDLHSELNLSSLELGDSALYFCASSVGTSGNTIYFGEGSWLTVV.

By share, this clone ranks as medium-sized. V gene TRBV10-3 combines with J gene TRBJ1-2; 8 bases map to TRBD1. Germline CDR1 is ENHRY and CDR2 is SYGVKD. The CDR3 covers 18 residues. J was trimmed by 2 bases and V by 3 bases; bases with no gene match: 14. For the CDR3, the DNA is TGTGCCATCAGTGAATCTCCGGGACAGGCCGTCTGGAACTATGGCTACACCTTC. Translating it yields CAISESPGQAVWNYGYTF.

The CDR3 nucleotides read TGTGCCAGCAGTTCTCCGCGAGCTTCCACTGAAGCTTTCTTT. Protein product: CASSSPRASTEAFF. The chain combines TRBV6-5 with TRBJ1-1; no clear D gene. The CDR3 runs to 14 residues. V was clipped by 4 bases and J by 4 bases, with 13 bases between them. Germline CDR1 and CDR2: MNHEY and SVGAGI.

The chain joins TRBV19 to TRBJ2-1, with 8 bases fitting TRBD1. V gave up 4 bases and J gave up 1 base; unmatched junction bases: 3. The CDR3 sequence is 15 residues long. From germline, CDR1 is LNHDA and CDR2 SQIVND (reference sequence). As DNA, the CDR3 is TGTGCCAGTAGTACCGGACAGGGTTCCTACAATGAGCAGTTCTTC. This sequence encodes CASSTGQGSYNEQFF. Based on the CDR3 plus reference TRBV19 and TRBJ2-1, the full variable domain is DGGITQSPKYLFRKEGQNVTLSCEQNLNHDAMYWYRQDPGQGLRLIYYSQIVNDFQKGDIAEGYSVSREKKESFPLTVTSAQKNPTAFYLCASSTGQGSYNEQFFGPGTRLTVL.

The chain employs TRBV5-6 and TRBJ2-5, with 8 bases that match TRBD1. TRBJ2-7 matches the DNA end more closely, so the J call is doubtful. The CDR3 has 15 residues. Per germline, CDR1 SGHDT and CDR2 YYEEEE. The CDR3 DNA is TGTGCCAGCAGCTTGGGACAGGGGATAGCCTACGAGCAGTACTTC. Translated, it gives CASSLGQGIAYEQYF.

V usage is TRBV7-9 and J usage is TRBJ1-4, with D tentatively TRBD1 (6 bases). The V gene lost 5 bases and the J gene lost 4 bases, with 20 bases spanning the gap. The CDR3 has 17 residues. The V gene's germline CDR1 is SEHNR and CDR2 FQNEAQ (reference sequence). In DNA form, the CDR3 reads TGTGCCAGCAGCCCCCCGGGACAACTTTTGCTTAATGAAAAACTGTTTTTT. Translation gives CASSPPGQLLLNEKLFF.

V and J are TRBV5-1 and TRBJ1-1, with a weak D call TRBD1 (5 bases). This CDR3 comprises 16 residues. CDR1 and CDR2 from the germline V gene are SGHRS and YFSETQ. V was shortened by 4 bases and J by 3 bases, with 19 bases between the two germline ends. CDR3 sequence reads: CASSPYRLGLDTEAFF. The CDR3 coding sequence is TGCGCCAGCAGCCCGTACAGGTTGGGGCTCGACACTGAAGCTTTCTTT.

The chain is built from TRBV30 and TRBJ2-4; the D gene is possibly TRBD1 (6 bases). This CDR3 contains 14 residues. From germline, CDR1 is GTSNPN and CDR2 SVGIG (reference sequence). V lost 2 bases, J lost 0 bases, and 8 bases lay in between. The CDR3 here is CAWSPRGAKNIQYF. For the CDR3, the DNA is TGTGCCTGGAGTCCCAGGGGAGCCAAAAACATTCAGTACTTC.

The chain combines TRBV6-1 with TRBJ1-2; D unresolved. The germline V gene encodes CDR1 MNHNS and CDR2 SASEGT. The CDR3 extends over 14 amino acids. The V end lost 3 bases, the J end lost 7 bases, and 15 bases lay between the germline ends. CDR3 loop: CASSEEGSWAGYTF. The CDR3 DNA reads TGTGCCAGCAGTGAGGAAGGCAGTTGGGCTGGCTACACCTTC.

The chain uses TRBV11-2 and TRBJ2-7; tentatively, D is TRBD1 (7 bases). The CDR3 totals 14 residues. V was clipped by 5 bases and J by 5 bases, with 16 bases between them. Per germline, CDR1 SGHAT and CDR2 FQNNGV. The CDR3 sequence is CASSANRGGHEQYF. CDR3 in DNA: TGTGCCAGCAGCGCAAACAGGGGAGGCCACGAGCAGTACTTC.

This clone was observed a handful of times. The J gene is TRBJ2-1, the V gene TRBV2, with D tentatively TRBD1 (8 bases). Trimming cost V 4 bases and J 1 base, with 20 bases left between them. Germline CDR1 and CDR2: SNHLY and FYNNEI. The CDR3 length is 18 residues. In DNA, the CDR3 is TGTGCCAGCAGTGTCGGGGGGTTGGGGACAGGATCCTACAATGAGCAGTTCTTC. Translating it yields CASSVGGLGTGSYNEQFF.

V and J are TRBV27 and TRBJ2-4; TRBD2 aligns across 14 bases. Germline lookup yields CDR1 MNHEY and CDR2 SMNVEV (reference sequence). The CDR3 sequence is 13 residues long. The J segment lost 6 bases and the V segment lost 8 bases, leaving 0 bases of the junction unmatched. The CDR3 region has the DNA TGTGCCAGCGGGACTAGCGGGGGAAACATTCAGTACTTC. Protein product: CASGTSGGNIQYF.

The chain is built from TRBV2 and TRBJ1-5; TRBD1 aligns across 12 bases. Germline-derived CDR1 and CDR2 are SNHLY and FYNNEI. The junction had 5 bases not matched to a gene; V was cut back by 5 bases and J by 0 bases. CDR3 size: 17 residues. The CDR3 DNA reads TGTGCCAGCAGTCCGGGACAGGGGGCACGTAGCAATCAGCCCCAGCATTTT. Translation: CASSPGQGARSNQPQHF.

The J gene is TRBJ2-5, the V gene TRBV30; no reliable D call. Trimming left V 2 bases short and J 3 bases short, with 10 bases between. Per germline, CDR1 GTSNPN and CDR2 SVGIG (reference sequence). The CDR3 loop spans 13 amino acids. The CDR3 coding sequence is TGTGCCTGGAGTCCCTCGGGTGAAGAGACCCAGTACTTC. It translates to CAWSPSGEETQYF.

CDR3 nucleotide sequence: TGTGCCAGTTTCGGGTTTGGGGCCAACGTCCTGACTTTC. This gives the protein CASFGFGANVLTF. V and J are TRBV19 and TRBJ2-6; D is unresolved. The CDR3 spans 13 residues. Trimming cost V 8 bases and J 3 bases, with 8 bases left between them. Germline-derived CDR1 and CDR2 are LNHDA and SQIVND (reference sequence).

This chain links TRBV5-8 with TRBJ2-3; 7 nucleotides agree with TRBD2. CDR3 size: 14 residues. Losses at the gene ends were 0 bases for V and 10 bases for J; bases not matched to a gene: 8. The germline V gene has CDR1 SGHTS and CDR2 YDEGEE. The chain's CDR3 is CASSLGRVRGAQYF. The CDR3 nucleotides are TGTGCCAGCAGCTTGGGACGGGTCCGGGGGGCGCAGTATTTT.

This chain joins TRBV5-1 and TRBJ1-5; 9 nucleotides agree with TRBD1. This CDR3 comprises 15 residues. CDR1 SGHRS and CDR2 YFSETQ come from the germline V gene. With 5 bases clipped from V and 4 bases from J, the junction kept 7 bases outside the gene matches. The CDR3 sequence: CASREGTGQNQPQHF. For the CDR3, the DNA is TGCGCCAGCAGGGAGGGGACAGGGCAGAATCAGCCCCAGCATTTT.

The chain uses TRBV11-2 and TRBJ2-7; D is perhaps TRBD2 (7 bases). The V end was cut by 5 bases, the J end by 3 bases, with 17 bases between. Per germline, CDR1 SGHAT and CDR2 FQNNGV. The CDR3 runs to 15 residues. In DNA, the CDR3 is TGTGCCAGCAGCCCTACTGGCGGGGGCCACTACGAGCAGTACTTC. This encodes CASSPTGGGHYEQYF. The complete variable domain, with remaining parts taken from reference TRBV11-2 and TRBJ2-7, reads EAGVAQSPRYKIIEKRQSVAFWCNPISGHATLYWYQQILGQGPKLLIQFQNNGVVDDSQLPKDRFSAERLKGVDSTLKIQPAKLEDSAVYLCASSPTGGGHYEQYFGPGTRLTVT.

The CDR3 bases are TGCGCCAGCAGCCAAGATCGGGACATGTTAGGAGAGACCCAGTACTTC. It encodes CASSQDRDMLGETQYF. The V gene is TRBV4-1, the J gene TRBJ2-5, with D possibly being TRBD1 (6 bases). The V and J ends lost 0 bases and 4 bases respectively, with 15 bases between them. The CDR3 consists of 16 residues. Germline V lookup: CDR1 MGHRA, CDR2 YSYEKL.

The chain links TRBV2 to TRBJ2-1, with 10 bases identical to TRBD2. J gave up 8 bases and V 8 bases, and 21 bases lay outside the gene matches. The germline gives CDR1 SNHLY, CDR2 FYNNEI. CDR3 length: 18 amino acids. CDR3 coding DNA: TGTGCCAGCCTACGCGCCCCGGGACTAGCGCGGGGTGAATATGAGCAGTTCTTC. It encodes CASLRAPGLARGEYEQFF.

The V call is TRBV6-1, the J call TRBJ2-5, with a weak D call TRBD2 (6 bases). The germline V gene encodes CDR1 MNHNS and CDR2 SASEGT. V lost 1 base, J lost 5 bases, and 14 bases lay in between. The CDR3 has 15 amino acids. The chain's CDR3 is CASSEGLGSWETQYF. The CDR3 nucleotides are TGTGCCAGCAGTGAAGGACTAGGTTCATGGGAGACCCAGTACTTC.

V is TRBV5-4 and J is TRBJ2-1, with 12 nucleotides matching TRBD2. This CDR3 is 16 amino acids long. V gave up 4 bases and J gave up 6 bases; unmatched junction bases: 8. Germline loops: CDR1 SGHNT, CDR2 YYREEE (reference sequence). CDR3: CASSGGLAGGLNEQFF. DNA for the CDR3: TGTGCCAGCAGCGGGGGGCTAGCGGGGGGGCTCAATGAGCAGTTCTTC.

The rearrangement links TRBV10-3 to TRBJ1-2, with unresolved D. This CDR3 comprises 12 residues. Per the germline V gene, CDR1 is ENHRY and CDR2 is SYGVKD. Trimming removed 3 bases at V and 4 bases at J, with 6 bases between. CDR3 sequence (DNA): TGTGCCATCAGTGACTCTACCTATGGCTACACCTTC. Its translation: CAISDSTYGYTF.

The chain uses TRBV5-1 and TRBJ2-3, with a tentative D call TRBD1 (6 bases). CDR3 size: 14 residues. V dropped 0 bases and J dropped 2 bases, with 7 bases sitting between them. The germline CDR1 and CDR2 sequences are SGHRS and YFSETQ. This CDR3 is CASSLGQDTDTQYF. Written as DNA, the CDR3 is TGCGCCAGCAGCTTGGGACAGGACACAGATACGCAGTATTTT.

The rearrangement joins TRBV30 to TRBJ1-4; 9 nucleotides align to TRBD1. Germline trimming cut 4 bases from V and 3 bases from J; bases unmatched to any gene: 12. Per the germline V gene, CDR1 is GTSNPN and CDR2 is SVGIG (reference sequence). This CDR3 has 17 amino acids. CDR3 DNA sequence: TGTGCCTGGACGAGAGCCGGGACAGGGTCGGCTAATGAAAAACTGTTTTTT. This encodes CAWTRAGTGSANEKLFF.